The 8 T cell receptor beta chains presented below share a single source sample, sequenced in a study of OX40 agonist ivuxolimab in advanced cancers. Measured with immunoSEQ multiplex PCR; TCRdb has only the in-frame clones, and not every one. The sample has over 95,000 clones; approximately 95% are singletons. The sequences come from CD4+ or CD8+ T cells sorted from blood, collected in a trial of the OX40 agonist ivuxolimab. These receptors originate from an adult with an advanced solid tumor such as melanoma, head and neck, liver or kidney cancer.

The V call is TRBV13, the J call TRBJ1-4; D possibly corresponds to TRBD1 (6 bases). Per germline, CDR1 PRHDT and CDR2 FYEKMQ (reference sequence). Trimming took 2 bases from V and 8 from J, leaving 12 bases between them. This CDR3 region has 14 residues. Here the CDR3 reads CASSLQGYGEKLFF. The DNA of the CDR3 is TGTGCCAGCAGCTTACAGGGGTATGGGGAAAAACTGTTTTTT.

Turning to this clone: The junction departs from germline at one end; a sequencing error may be responsible. V usage is TRBV7-6 and J usage is TRBJ1-1; D perhaps matches TRBD1 (6 bases). CDR1 and CDR2 from the germline V gene are SGHVS and FNYEAQ. The CDR3 is 14 amino acids. Here the CDR3 reads CASRLDRSNTEAFF. CDR3 DNA sequence: TGTGCCAGCAGATTAGACAGGTCGAACACTGAAGCTTTCTTT.

This chain connects TRBV29-1 to TRBJ1-1; D is ambiguous. CDR1 is SQVTM and CDR2 is ANQGSEA in the germline V gene. With 6 bases removed from V and 7 bases from J, the gap between germline ends came to 12 bases. CDR3 length: 11 amino acids. The CDR3: CSVQEDIEAFF. CDR3 sequence (DNA): TGCAGCGTCCAAGAAGATATTGAAGCTTTCTTT.

This clone has only a few counts. The V gene is TRBV27, the J gene TRBJ2-7, with 7 nucleotides matching TRBD1. Germline V gene lookup returns CDR1 MNHEY and CDR2 SMNVEV (reference sequence). This CDR3 is 14 amino acids long. The V segment lost 4 bases and the J segment 4 bases; nucleotides outside the gene matches: 7. The CDR3 protein is CASSWAGGPYEQYF. CDR3 coding DNA: TGTGCCAGCAGTTGGGCAGGGGGACCTTACGAGCAGTACTTC.

This clone was recorded only once. The genes are TRBV25-1 and TRBJ1-5, with D possibly TRBD1 on 5 matching bases. V lost 4 bases and J lost 1, with 8 bases in between. The V gene's germline CDR1 is MGHDK and CDR2 SYGVNS. The CDR3 loop spans 14 amino acids. The CDR3 coding sequence is TGTGCCAGCAGTGGGGGGGGGAGCAATCAGCCCCAGCATTTT. Protein product: CASSGGGSNQPQHF.

The genes are TRBV6-5 and TRBJ1-6; D unclear. The V gene's germline CDR1 is MNHEY and CDR2 SVGAGI. Trimming left V 10 bases short and J 13 bases short, with 8 bases between. This CDR3 is built from 9 residues. CDR3 region: CANRVPLHF. The CDR3 coding sequence is TGTGCCAATAGGGTTCCCCTCCACTTT.

The CDR3 DNA follows: TGCGCCAGCAGCCACACTTCCAATGAGCAGTTCTTC. It translates to CASSHTSNEQFF. The rearrangement links TRBV4-1 to TRBJ2-1; D gene uncertain. The germline CDR1 and CDR2 sequences are MGHRA and YSYEKL. This CDR3 has 12 residues. V was cut by 3 bases and J by 6 bases, with 6 bases left in between.

The chain carries TRBV28 and TRBJ1-1; D is ambiguous. Trimming removed 5 bases from V and 2 bases from J, with 6 bases in between. Germline CDR1 is MDHEN and CDR2 is SYDVKM. The CDR3 has 12 residues. Here the CDR3 reads CASSQINTEAFF. In nucleotides, the CDR3 is TGTGCCAGCAGTCAGATCAACACTGAAGCTTTCTTT.